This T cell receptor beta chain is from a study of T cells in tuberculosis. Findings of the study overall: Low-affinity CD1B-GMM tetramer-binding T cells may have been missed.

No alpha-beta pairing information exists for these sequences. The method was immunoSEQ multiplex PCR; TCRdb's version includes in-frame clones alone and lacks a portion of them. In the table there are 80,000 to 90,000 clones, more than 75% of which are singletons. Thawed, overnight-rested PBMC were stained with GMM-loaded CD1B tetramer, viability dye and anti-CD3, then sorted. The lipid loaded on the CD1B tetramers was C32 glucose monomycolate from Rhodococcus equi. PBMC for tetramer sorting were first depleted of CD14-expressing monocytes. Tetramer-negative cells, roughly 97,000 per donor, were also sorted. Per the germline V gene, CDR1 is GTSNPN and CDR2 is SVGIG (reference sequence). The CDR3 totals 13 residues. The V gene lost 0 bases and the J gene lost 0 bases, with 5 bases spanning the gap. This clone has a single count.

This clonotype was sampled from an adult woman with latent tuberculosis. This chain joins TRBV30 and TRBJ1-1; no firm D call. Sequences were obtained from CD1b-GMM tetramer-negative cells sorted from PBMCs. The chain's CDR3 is CAWSVRLNTEAFF. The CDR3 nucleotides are TGTGCCTGGAGTGTGCGGTTGAACACTGAAGCTTTCTTT.